One and the same sample provided the 23 T cell receptor beta chains below, sequenced in a study of cytomegalovirus exposure and HLA in healthy donors. The PCR contained 60 Vbeta and 13 Jbeta primers. Profiling relied on immunoSEQ multiplex PCR, and the TCRdb table lists in-frame clones only, not all of them. The table lists some 150,000 clones, roughly 80% of them singletons. The specimen was PBMCs. The receptor source for this set is a man in his forties in good health and CMV-seronegative.

This clone was detected only a few times. This chain joins TRBV9 and TRBJ1-1; TRBD1 matches at 8 bases. Germline V gives CDR1 SGDLS, CDR2 YYNGEE. The CDR3 consists of 14 residues. With 4 bases clipped from V and 6 bases from J, the junction kept 8 bases outside the gene matches. The CDR3 DNA reads TGTGCCAGCAGCCCCCGGACAGGGAGGGCTGAAGCTTTCTTT. Translating it yields CASSPRTGRAEAFF.

DNA for the CDR3: TGCGCCAGCAGCCAAGACAGGAATTATAATAATTCACCCCTCCACTTT. Its protein is CASSQDRNYNNSPLHF. The V gene is TRBV4-1, the J gene TRBJ1-6; D is unclear. Trimming left V 0 bases short and J 5 bases short, with 11 bases between. The CDR3 is made up of 16 amino acids. Germline V gene sequence: CDR1 MGHRA, CDR2 YSYEKL.

The V and J genes are TRBV28 and TRBJ1-2; no definite D call. The CDR3 loop spans 14 amino acids. Germline V gene lookup returns CDR1 MDHEN and CDR2 SYDVKM. The V end was cut by 3 bases, the J end by 3 bases, with 11 bases between. The CDR3 bases are TGTGCCAGCAGTTTTACCGGGTTGGACTATGGCTACACCTTC. Translating it yields CASSFTGLDYGYTF.

The V and J genes are TRBV18 and TRBJ2-1, with TRBD1 matching over 11 bases. This CDR3 is 16 amino acids long. Trimming took 1 base from V and 7 from J; bases not matched to a gene: 6. The germline CDR1 and CDR2 sequences are KGHSH and LQKENI. In nucleotides, the CDR3 is TGTGCCAGCTCACCACTGGGGACAGGGGGAGATAATGAGCAGTTCTTC. Translation gives CASSPLGTGGDNEQFF.

This rearrangement joins TRBV28 to TRBJ2-7, with D possibly being TRBD2 (6 bases). The CDR3 spans 15 residues. Germline CDR1 and CDR2: MDHEN and SYDVKM. V was pared by 6 bases and J by 0 bases, with 15 bases between. CDR3 coding DNA: TGTGCCAGCAGGAAGAGTGGGGGGTCCTCCTACGAGCAGTACTTC. This encodes CASRKSGGSSYEQYF.

This clone was detected once. V is TRBV10-3 and J is TRBJ2-3, with 11 nucleotides matching TRBD2. CDR3 length equals 16 residues. After removal of 3 bases from V and 0 bases from J, the junction contained 2 bases not matched to a gene. Germline assignment: CDR1 ENHRY and CDR2 SYGVKD. The DNA of the CDR3 is TGTGCCATCAGTGAAGGGACTAGCGGCAGCACAGATACGCAGTATTTT. Residues: CAISEGTSGSTDTQYF.

This chain uses TRBV2 with TRBJ2-5, with TRBD1 identical over 7 bases. J lost 9 bases, V lost 1 base, and 17 bases had no gene match. The CDR3 has 17 residues. The germline gives CDR1 SNHLY, CDR2 FYNNEI. CDR3 DNA: TGTGCCAGCAGTGAAGGGACAGGCTTTGTGTTTAGTAGGTCCCAGTACTTC. Its protein product is CASSEGTGFVFSRSQYF. The full variable domain, its missing parts supplied by reference TRBV2 and TRBJ2-5, is EPEVTQTPSHQVTQMGQEVILRCVPISNHLYFYWYRQILGQKVEFLVSFYNNEISEKSEIFDDQFSVERPDGSNFTLKIRSTKLEDSAMYFCASSEGTGFVFSRSQYFGPGTRLLVL.

The rearrangement uses TRBV5-6 and TRBJ2-7; 8 bases map to TRBD1. Trimming cost V 3 bases and J 3 bases; bases outside gene matches: 5. This CDR3 contains 14 residues. CDR1 is SGHDT, CDR2 YYEEEE, per germline. The CDR3 reads CASSYVGQGYEQYF. CDR3 coding DNA: TGTGCCAGCAGCTACGTTGGACAGGGCTACGAGCAGTACTTC.

As regards this clone: A junction boundary mismatches the germline segment, possibly from a read error. The DNA for the CDR3 is TGTGCCAGCATGGGACTGCCTTCAGAAACGCAGTATTTT. Residues: CASMGLPSETQYF. The chain uses TRBV28 and TRBJ2-3; possible D gene TRBD2, 6 bases. The germline V gene encodes CDR1 MDHEN and CDR2 SYDVKM. CDR3 length equals 13 residues.

The J gene is TRBJ1-4, the V gene TRBV29-1, with TRBD1 identical over 10 bases. The germline V gene encodes CDR1 SQVTM and CDR2 ANQGSEA. J was trimmed by 7 bases and V by 6 bases; bases with no gene match: 8. The CDR3 sequence is 14 residues long. The CDR3 is CSVIRTGGSEKLFF. The CDR3 DNA sequence: TGCAGCGTCATAAGGACAGGGGGAAGTGAAAAACTGTTTTTT.

The chain couples TRBV5-4 to TRBJ1-2; D is perhaps TRBD1 (5 bases). The germline V and J ends were trimmed by 1 base and 2 bases, with 12 bases remaining between them. The V gene's germline CDR1 is SGHNT and CDR2 YYREEE (reference sequence). This CDR3 is 15 amino acids long. The DNA of the CDR3 is TGTGCCAGCAGCTTGCAGGGCCAGGGAAACTATGGCTACACCTTC. Encoded protein: CASSLQGQGNYGYTF.

The chain combines TRBV19 with TRBJ1-2; D call uncertain. The V gene's germline CDR1 is LNHDA and CDR2 SQIVND (reference sequence). The CDR3 totals 12 residues. The V end lost 3 bases, the J end lost 4 bases, and 6 bases lay between the germline ends. CDR3 in amino acids: CASSIRRYGYTF. The CDR3 DNA reads as TGTGCCAGTAGTATCCGTCGCTATGGCTACACCTTC.

This clone occurred once. The genes are TRBV27 and TRBJ1-1, with a tentative D call TRBD1 (5 bases). CDR1 and CDR2 (germline): MNHEY, SMNVEV (reference sequence). This CDR3 region has 17 residues. Trimming removed 2 bases at V and 3 bases at J, with 19 bases between. The chain's CDR3 is CASSLTGPQSSDTEAFF. In nucleotides, the CDR3 is TGTGCCAGCAGTTTAACAGGACCTCAGAGTTCGGACACTGAAGCTTTCTTT.

CDR3 protein: CASSESGGYQPQHF. For the CDR3, the DNA is TGCGCCAGCAGTGAGTCGGGGGGTTACCAGCCCCAGCATTTT. The chain couples TRBV10-2 to TRBJ1-5, with a possible D match to TRBD1 (5 bases). CDR3 length: 14 residues. Germline loops: CDR1 WSHSY, CDR2 SAAADI. V was clipped by 0 bases and J by 7 bases, with 10 bases between them.

The rearrangement uses TRBV7-3 and TRBJ2-5; D might be TRBD2 (8 bases). The ends were cut back, 5 bases at V and 2 bases at J, with 15 bases in the middle. Germline V gives CDR1 SGHTA, CDR2 FQGTGA. The CDR3 covers 15 residues. CDR3 loop: CASSGGGTDQETQYF. CDR3 nucleotides: TGTGCCAGCAGCGGCGGGGGGACAGATCAAGAGACCCAGTACTTC.

The rearrangement uses TRBV19 and TRBJ1-5; D perhaps matches TRBD1 (5 bases). Per the germline V gene, CDR1 is LNHDA and CDR2 is SQIVND (reference sequence). V lost 5 bases, J lost 3 bases, and 8 bases lay in between. The CDR3 totals 13 residues. CDR3 DNA: TGTGCCAGTAGTTGGGGCCCCAATCAGCCCCAGCATTTT. Translated: CASSWGPNQPQHF. Full variable domain (remainder filled in from reference TRBV19 and TRBJ1-5): DGGITQSPKYLFRKEGQNVTLSCEQNLNHDAMYWYRQDPGQGLRLIYYSQIVNDFQKGDIAEGYSVSREKKESFPLTVTSAQKNPTAFYLCASSWGPNQPQHFGDGTRLSIL.

CDR3 in amino acids: CASSVATGGTNEKLFF. CDR3 in DNA: TGTGCCAGCAGCGTAGCTACAGGGGGGACTAATGAAAAACTGTTTTTT. This chain joins TRBV9 and TRBJ1-4, with 8 bases lining up with TRBD1. The V gene's germline CDR1 is SGDLS and CDR2 YYNGEE. The CDR3 consists of 16 residues. V shed 0 bases, J shed 2 bases, and the junction held 3 bases outside the gene matches.

This clone occurred once. V and J are TRBV5-1 and TRBJ2-5, with unresolved D. This CDR3 is built from 14 residues. Per germline, CDR1 SGHRS and CDR2 YFSETQ. With 1 base removed from V and 5 bases from J, the gap between germline ends came to 12 bases. DNA for the CDR3: TGCGCCAGCAGCTTGTATGGGTTGGGCGAGACCCAGTACTTC. This encodes CASSLYGLGETQYF.

J is TRBJ1-6 and V is TRBV11-2; D ambiguous. The CDR3 extends over 14 amino acids. The V gene's germline CDR1 is SGHAT and CDR2 FQNNGV. The germline V and J ends were trimmed by 0 bases and 10 bases, with 10 bases remaining between them. The CDR3 reads CASSLDPGQSPLHF. CDR3 nucleotides: TGTGCCAGCAGCTTAGATCCGGGTCAATCACCCCTCCACTTT.

The chain joins TRBV28 to TRBJ1-6; TRBD1 agrees at 7 bases. The CDR3 is 15 residues long. The germline CDR1 and CDR2 sequences are MDHEN and SYDVKM. J was trimmed by 10 bases and V by 3 bases; bases with no gene match: 9. CDR3 in DNA: TGTGCCAGCAGTTTTTCGGCAGGGGGGAGCTCACCCCTCCACTTT. Amino acids: CASSFSAGGSSPLHF.

Points on this clone: One junction end does not reproduce the germline sequence, and a read error may be involved. The chain links TRBV6-6 to TRBJ2-7, with TRBD2 as a possible D gene (5 bases). The length of the CDR3 is 12 residues. CDR1 is MNHNY, CDR2 SVGAGI, per germline (reference sequence). CDR3 region: CASSGEDYEPYF. Written as DNA, the CDR3 is TGTGCCAGCAGTGGGGAAGACTACGAGCCGTACTTC.

This clone appeared a few times. The V and J genes are TRBV6-7 and TRBJ2-7, with a possible D match to TRBD2 (5 bases). TRBV6-7 is placed among ORFs of uncertain function. The CDR3 length is 12 residues. V was trimmed by 2 bases and J by 4 bases, leaving 6 bases between them. DNA of the CDR3: TGTGCCAGCAGTTACGAGGGATACGAGCAGTACTTC. Encoded protein: CASSYEGYEQYF.

The chain links TRBV10-3 to TRBJ1-1; 10 bases map to TRBD1. The CDR3 extends over 14 amino acids. Germline V gene data show CDR1 as ENHRY and CDR2 as SYGVKD. J lost 7 bases, V lost 4 bases, and 6 bases had no gene match. CDR3 sequence (DNA): TGTGCCATCAGTGCTGGGACAGGGGAGCGTGAAGCTTTCTTT. Its translation is CAISAGTGEREAFF.